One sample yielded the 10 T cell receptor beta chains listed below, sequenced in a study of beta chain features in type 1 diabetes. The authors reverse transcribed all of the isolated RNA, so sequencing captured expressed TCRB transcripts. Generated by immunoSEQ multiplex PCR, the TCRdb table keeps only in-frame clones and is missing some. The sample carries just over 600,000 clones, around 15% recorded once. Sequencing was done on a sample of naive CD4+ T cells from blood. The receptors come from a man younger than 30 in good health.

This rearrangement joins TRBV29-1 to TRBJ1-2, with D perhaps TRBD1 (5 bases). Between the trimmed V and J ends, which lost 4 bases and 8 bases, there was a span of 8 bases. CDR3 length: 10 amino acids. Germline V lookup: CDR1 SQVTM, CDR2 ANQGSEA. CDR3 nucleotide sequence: TGCAGCGTTGGGTGGGACGGCTACACCTTC. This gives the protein CSVGWDGYTF. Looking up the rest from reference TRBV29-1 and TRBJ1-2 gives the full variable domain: SAVISQKPSRDICQRGTSLTIQCQVDSQVTMMFWYRQQPGQSLTLIATANQGSEATYESGFVIDKFPISRPNLTFSTLTVSNMSPEDSSIYLCSVGWDGYTFGSGTRLTVV.

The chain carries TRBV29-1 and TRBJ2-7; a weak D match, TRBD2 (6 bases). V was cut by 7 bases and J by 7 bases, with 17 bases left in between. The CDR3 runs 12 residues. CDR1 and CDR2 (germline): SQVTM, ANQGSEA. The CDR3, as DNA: TGCAGCGGCCCCGGGGGTGCGCGGGAGCAGTACTTC. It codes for CSGPGGAREQYF.

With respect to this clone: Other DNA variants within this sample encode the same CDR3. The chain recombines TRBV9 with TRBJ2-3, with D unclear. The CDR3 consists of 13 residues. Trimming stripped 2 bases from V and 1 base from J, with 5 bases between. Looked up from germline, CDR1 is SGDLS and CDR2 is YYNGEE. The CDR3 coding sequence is TGTGCCAGCAGCGTCCTGGGCACAGATACGCAGTATTTT. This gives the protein CASSVLGTDTQYF. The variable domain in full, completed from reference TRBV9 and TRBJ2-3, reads DSGVTQTPKHLITATGQRVTLRCSPRSGDLSVYWYQQSLDQGLQFLIQYYNGEERAKGNILERFSAQQFPDLHSELNLSSLELGDSALYFCASSVLGTDTQYFGPGTRLTVL.

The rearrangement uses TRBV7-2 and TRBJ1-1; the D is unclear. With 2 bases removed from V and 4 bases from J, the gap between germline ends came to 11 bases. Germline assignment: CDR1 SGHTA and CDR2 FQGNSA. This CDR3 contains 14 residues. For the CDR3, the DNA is TGTGCCAGCAGCTTAAAGGGCTGGGCCACTGAAGCTTTCTTT. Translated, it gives CASSLKGWATEAFF.

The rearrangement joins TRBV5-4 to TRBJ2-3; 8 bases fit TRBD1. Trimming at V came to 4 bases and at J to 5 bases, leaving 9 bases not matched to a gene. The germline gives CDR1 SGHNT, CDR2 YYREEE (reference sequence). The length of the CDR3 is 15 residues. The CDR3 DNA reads TGTGCCAGCAGCCCAATCAGGGGGCCTAGAGATACGCAGTATTTT. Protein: CASSPIRGPRDTQYF.

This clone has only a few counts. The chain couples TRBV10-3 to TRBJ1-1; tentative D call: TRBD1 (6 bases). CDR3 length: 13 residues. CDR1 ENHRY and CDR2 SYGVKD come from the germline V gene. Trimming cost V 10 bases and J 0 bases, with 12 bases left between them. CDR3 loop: CATHREMNTEAFF. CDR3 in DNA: TGTGCCACCCACAGGGAAATGAACACTGAAGCTTTCTTT.

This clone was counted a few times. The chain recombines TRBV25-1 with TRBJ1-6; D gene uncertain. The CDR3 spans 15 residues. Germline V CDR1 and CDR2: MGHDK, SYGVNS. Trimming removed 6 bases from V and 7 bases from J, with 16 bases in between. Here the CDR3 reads CASRTEKGLNSPLHF. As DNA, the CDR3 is TGTGCCAGCAGGACCGAAAAAGGCCTAAATTCACCCCTCCACTTT.

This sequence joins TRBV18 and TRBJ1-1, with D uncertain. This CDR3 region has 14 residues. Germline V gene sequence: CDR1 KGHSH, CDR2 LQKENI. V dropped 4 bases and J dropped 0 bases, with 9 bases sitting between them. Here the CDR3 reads CASSRIKMNTEAFF. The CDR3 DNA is TGTGCCAGCTCACGGATAAAGATGAACACTGAAGCTTTCTTT.

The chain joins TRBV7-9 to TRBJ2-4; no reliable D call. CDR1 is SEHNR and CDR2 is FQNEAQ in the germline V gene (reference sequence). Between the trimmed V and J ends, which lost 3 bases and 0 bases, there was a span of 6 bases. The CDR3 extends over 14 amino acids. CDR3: CASSFPIAKNIQYF. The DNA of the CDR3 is TGTGCCAGCAGCTTTCCTATAGCCAAAAACATTCAGTACTTC.

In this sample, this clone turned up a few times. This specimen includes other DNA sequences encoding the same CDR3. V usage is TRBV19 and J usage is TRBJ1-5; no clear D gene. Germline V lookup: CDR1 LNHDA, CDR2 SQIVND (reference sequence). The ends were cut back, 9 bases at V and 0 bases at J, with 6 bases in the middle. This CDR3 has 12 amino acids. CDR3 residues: CASRDSNQPQHF. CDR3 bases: TGTGCCAGCCGAGATAGCAATCAGCCCCAGCATTTT.